The rows below give T cell receptor beta chains drawn from one sample of a study of blood T cell repertoires in COVID-19. Method: immunoSEQ multiplex PCR; TCRdb's copy keeps in-frame clones and lacks some. The sample carries some 150,000 clones, 75% to 90% recorded once. Sequencing was done on a sample of PBMCs or T cells enriched from blood (not recorded which). The receptors here all came from a man over 45 who had recovered from COVID-19. The CDR3 runs from the conserved cysteine through the conserved F or W. The D gene is left open where the match is weak. Not all rows give a size; the values are once, few, many and, for expanded clones, a class.

v_gene: TRBV7-3; abundance: once; d_gene: NA; j_gene: TRBJ2-3; CDR3nt: TGTGCCAGCAGAGCAACTAGCACAGATACGCAGTATTTT; CDR3aa: CASRATSTDTQYF
v_gene: TRBV6-5; abundance: NA; d_gene: TRBD1; j_gene: TRBJ1-5; CDR3nt: TGTGCCAGCAGTCGGACAGGGGTCGGCAATCAGCCCCAGCATTTT; CDR3aa: CASSRTGVGNQPQHF
v_gene: TRBV18; abundance: NA; d_gene: TRBD1; j_gene: TRBJ2-7; CDR3nt: TGTGCCAGCTCAAAAGACAGGGGGCACTACGAGCAGTACTTC; CDR3aa: CASSKDRGHYEQYF
v_gene: TRBV7-3; abundance: NA; d_gene: NA; j_gene: TRBJ2-1; CDR3nt: TGTGCCAGCAGCTTAGTCGCGGGGGCGAGGAATGAGCAGTTCTTC; CDR3aa: CASSLVAGARNEQFF
v_gene: TRBV7-9; abundance: NA; d_gene: TRBD1; j_gene: TRBJ2-2; CDR3nt: TGTGCCAGCAGCGGACAGGTCACCGGGGAGCTGTTTTTT; CDR3aa: CASSGQVTGELFF
v_gene: TRBV7-2; abundance: NA; d_gene: TRBD1; j_gene: TRBJ1-1; CDR3nt: TGTGCCAGCAGCCAGCAGGGGGGAAACACTGAAGCTTTCTTT; CDR3aa: CASSQQGGNTEAFF
v_gene: TRBV5-1; abundance: NA; d_gene: NA; j_gene: TRBJ2-3; CDR3nt: TGCGCCAGCAGCTTGGAACAGCTCACAGATACGCAGTATTTT; CDR3aa: CASSLEQLTDTQYF
v_gene: TRBV7-2; abundance: NA; d_gene: NA; j_gene: TRBJ2-2; CDR3nt: TGTGCCAGCAGCAAGTATCAGGCCGCGAACACCGGGGAGCTGTTTTTT; CDR3aa: CASSKYQAANTGELFF
v_gene: TRBV2; abundance: NA; d_gene: NA; j_gene: TRBJ1-1; CDR3nt: TGTGCCAGCAGGCTCATGGGAGGTTTGAACACTGAAGCTTTCTTT; CDR3aa: CASRLMGGLNTEAFF
v_gene: TRBV7-2; abundance: NA; d_gene: TRBD1; j_gene: TRBJ1-1; CDR3nt: TGTGCCAGCAGCTTCCGTCCCGGGACAGGGAACACTGAAGCTTTCTTT; CDR3aa: CASSFRPGTGNTEAFF
v_gene: TRBV23-1; abundance: NA; d_gene: NA; j_gene: TRBJ1-6; CDR3nt: TGCGCCAGCAGTCAAGGAGGGAGCTCCTATAATTCACCCCTCCACTTT; CDR3aa: CASSQGGSSYNSPLHF
v_gene: TRBV27; abundance: NA; d_gene: TRBD1; j_gene: TRBJ2-2; CDR3nt: TGTGCCAGCAGGGGGTCACAGGGGGCCGGGGAGCTGTTTTTT; CDR3aa: CASRGSQGAGELFF
v_gene: TRBV7-9; abundance: NA; d_gene: TRBD1; j_gene: TRBJ2-1; CDR3nt: TGTGCCAGCAGCCCCCCGGGACAGGGCCTCAATGAGCAGTTCTTC; CDR3aa: CASSPPGQGLNEQFF